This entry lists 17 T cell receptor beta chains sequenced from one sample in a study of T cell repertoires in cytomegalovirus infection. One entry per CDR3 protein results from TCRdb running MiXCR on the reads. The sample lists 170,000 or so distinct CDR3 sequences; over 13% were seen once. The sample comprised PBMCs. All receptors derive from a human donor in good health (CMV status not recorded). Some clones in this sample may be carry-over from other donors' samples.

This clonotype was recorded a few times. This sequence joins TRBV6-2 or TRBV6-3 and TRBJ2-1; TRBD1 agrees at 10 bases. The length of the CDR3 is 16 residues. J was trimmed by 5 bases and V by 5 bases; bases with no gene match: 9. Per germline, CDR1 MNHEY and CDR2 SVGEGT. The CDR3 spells CASSPSGTGADNEQFF. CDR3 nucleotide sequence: TGTGCCAGCAGTCCCTCCGGGACAGGGGCCGACAATGAGCAGTTCTTC.

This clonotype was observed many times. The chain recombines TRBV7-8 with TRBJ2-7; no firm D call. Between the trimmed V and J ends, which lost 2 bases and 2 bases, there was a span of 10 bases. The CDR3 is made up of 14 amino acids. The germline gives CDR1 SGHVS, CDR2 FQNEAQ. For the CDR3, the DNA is TGTGCCAGCAGCTTACAGAGGCTGACCTACGAGCAGTACTTC. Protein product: CASSLQRLTYEQYF.

The CDR3, as DNA: TGCGCCAGCAGCCAACGGGGACAGTTCAACACCGGGGAGCTGTTTTTT. Translating it yields CASSQRGQFNTGELFF. The chain has TRBV4-1 and TRBJ2-2; TRBD1 matches 7 bases. J lost 2 bases, V lost 2 bases, and 5 bases had no gene match. Germline V gene sequence: CDR1 MGHRA, CDR2 YSYEKL. The CDR3 length is 16 residues.

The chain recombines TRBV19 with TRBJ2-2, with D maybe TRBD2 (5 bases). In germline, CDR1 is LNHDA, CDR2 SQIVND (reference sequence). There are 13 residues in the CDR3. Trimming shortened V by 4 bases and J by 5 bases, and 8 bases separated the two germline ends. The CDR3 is CASSTGVTGELFF. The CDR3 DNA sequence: TGTGCCAGTAGTACCGGGGTAACCGGGGAGCTGTTTTTT. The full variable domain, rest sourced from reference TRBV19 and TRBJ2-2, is DGGITQSPKYLFRKEGQNVTLSCEQNLNHDAMYWYRQDPGQGLRLIYYSQIVNDFQKGDIAEGYSVSREKKESFPLTVTSAQKNPTAFYLCASSTGVTGELFFGEGSRLTVL.

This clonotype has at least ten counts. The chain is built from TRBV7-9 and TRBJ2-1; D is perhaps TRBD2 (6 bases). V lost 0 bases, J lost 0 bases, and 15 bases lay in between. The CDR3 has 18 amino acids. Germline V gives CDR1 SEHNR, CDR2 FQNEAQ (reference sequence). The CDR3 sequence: CASSLAQLASSSYNEQFF. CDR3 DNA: TGTGCCAGCAGCTTAGCGCAACTAGCTTCGAGCTCCTACAATGAGCAGTTCTTC.

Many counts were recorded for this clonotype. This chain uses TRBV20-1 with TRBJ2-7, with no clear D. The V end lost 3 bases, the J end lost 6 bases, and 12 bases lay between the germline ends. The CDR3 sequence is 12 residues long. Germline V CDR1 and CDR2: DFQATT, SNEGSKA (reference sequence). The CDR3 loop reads CSASDVLREQYF. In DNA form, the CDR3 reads TGCAGTGCTAGTGATGTTCTGCGCGAGCAGTACTTC.

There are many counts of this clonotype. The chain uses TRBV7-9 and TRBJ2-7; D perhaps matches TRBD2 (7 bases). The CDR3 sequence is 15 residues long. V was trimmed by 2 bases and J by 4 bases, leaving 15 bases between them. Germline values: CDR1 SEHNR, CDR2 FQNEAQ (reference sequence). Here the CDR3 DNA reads TGTGCCAGCAGCTTACGGATCGCGGGGGCTTACGAGCAGTACTTC. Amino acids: CASSLRIAGAYEQYF.

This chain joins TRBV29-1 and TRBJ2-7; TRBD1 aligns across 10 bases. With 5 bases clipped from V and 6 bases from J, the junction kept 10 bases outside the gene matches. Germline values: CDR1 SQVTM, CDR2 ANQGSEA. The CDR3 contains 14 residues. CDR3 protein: CSVHGLRDRGEQYF. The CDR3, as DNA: TGCAGCGTTCATGGACTCCGGGACAGGGGCGAGCAGTACTTC.

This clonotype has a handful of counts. The CDR3 bases are TGTGCCTGGAGTGTAAGCCGGGGGAACGTTGAAAAACTGTTTTTT. Protein sequence: CAWSVSRGNVEKLFF. The chain combines TRBV30 with TRBJ1-4; weak D call: TRBD1 (5 bases). Per the germline V gene, CDR1 is GTSNPN and CDR2 is SVGIG (reference sequence). Between the trimmed V and J ends, which lost 0 bases and 7 bases, there was a span of 15 bases. The CDR3 spans 15 residues.

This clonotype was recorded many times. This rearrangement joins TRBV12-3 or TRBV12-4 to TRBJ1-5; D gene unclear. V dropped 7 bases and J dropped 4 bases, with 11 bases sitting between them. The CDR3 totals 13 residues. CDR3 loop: CASTLGGNQPQHF. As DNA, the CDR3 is TGTGCCAGCACCTTGGGAGGAAATCAGCCCCAGCATTTT.

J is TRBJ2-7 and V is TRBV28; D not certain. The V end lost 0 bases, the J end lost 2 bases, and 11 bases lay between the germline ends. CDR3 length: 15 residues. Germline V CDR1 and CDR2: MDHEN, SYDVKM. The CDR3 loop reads CASSLWGSEPYEQYF. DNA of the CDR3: TGTGCCAGCAGTTTATGGGGTAGTGAACCCTACGAGCAGTACTTC. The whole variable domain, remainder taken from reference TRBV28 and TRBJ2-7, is DVKVTQSSRYLVKRTGEKVFLECVQDMDHENMFWYRQDPGLGLRLIYFSYDVKMKEKGDIPEGYSVSREKKERFSLILESASTNQTSMYLCASSLWGSEPYEQYFGPGTRLTVT.

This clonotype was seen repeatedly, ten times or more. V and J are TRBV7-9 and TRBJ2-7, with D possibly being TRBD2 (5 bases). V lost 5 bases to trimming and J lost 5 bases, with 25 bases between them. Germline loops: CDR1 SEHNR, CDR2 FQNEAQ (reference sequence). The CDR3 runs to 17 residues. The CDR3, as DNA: TGTGCCAGCAGCACGCGGTTTGGTTTGATCCTGGGAGACGAGCAGTACTTC. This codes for CASSTRFGLILGDEQYF.

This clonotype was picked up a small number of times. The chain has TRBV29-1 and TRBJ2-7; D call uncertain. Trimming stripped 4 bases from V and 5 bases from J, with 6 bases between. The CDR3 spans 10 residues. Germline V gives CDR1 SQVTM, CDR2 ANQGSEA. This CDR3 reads CSVGSNEQYF. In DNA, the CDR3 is TGCAGCGTTGGGTCTAACGAGCAGTACTTC.

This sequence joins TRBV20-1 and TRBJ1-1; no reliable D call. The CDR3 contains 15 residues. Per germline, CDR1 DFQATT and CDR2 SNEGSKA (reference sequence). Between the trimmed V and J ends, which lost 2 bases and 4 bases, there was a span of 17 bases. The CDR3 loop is CSARNDGEAGTEAFF. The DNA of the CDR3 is TGCAGTGCTAGAAATGATGGTGAGGCAGGCACTGAAGCTTTCTTT.

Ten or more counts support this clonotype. CDR3 region: CASSSAIYEQYF. The CDR3 DNA is TGTGCCAGCAGTTCGGCCATATACGAGCAGTACTTC. The chain combines TRBV6-2 or TRBV6-3 with TRBJ2-7; D unclear. V gave up 4 bases and J gave up 4 bases, with 8 bases separating them. This CDR3 is built from 12 residues. The V gene's germline CDR1 is MNHEY and CDR2 SVGEGT.

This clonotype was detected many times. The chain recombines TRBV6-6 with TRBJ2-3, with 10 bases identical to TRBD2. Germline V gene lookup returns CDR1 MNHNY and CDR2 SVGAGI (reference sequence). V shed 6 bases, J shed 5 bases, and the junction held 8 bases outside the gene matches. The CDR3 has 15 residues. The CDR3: CASSGSGGAGDTQYF. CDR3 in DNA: TGTGCCAGCAGCGGGAGCGGGGGGGCCGGAGATACGCAGTATTTT.

The CDR3 protein is CATSRGGRSTDTQYF. The CDR3 DNA follows: TGTGCCACCAGCAGAGGTGGAAGATCCACAGATACGCAGTATTTT. This sequence joins TRBV15 and TRBJ2-3; D gene ambiguous. CDR1 and CDR2 from the germline V gene are LNHNV and YYDKDF (reference sequence). The CDR3 runs to 15 residues. V was trimmed by 1 base and J by 2 bases, leaving 10 bases between them.